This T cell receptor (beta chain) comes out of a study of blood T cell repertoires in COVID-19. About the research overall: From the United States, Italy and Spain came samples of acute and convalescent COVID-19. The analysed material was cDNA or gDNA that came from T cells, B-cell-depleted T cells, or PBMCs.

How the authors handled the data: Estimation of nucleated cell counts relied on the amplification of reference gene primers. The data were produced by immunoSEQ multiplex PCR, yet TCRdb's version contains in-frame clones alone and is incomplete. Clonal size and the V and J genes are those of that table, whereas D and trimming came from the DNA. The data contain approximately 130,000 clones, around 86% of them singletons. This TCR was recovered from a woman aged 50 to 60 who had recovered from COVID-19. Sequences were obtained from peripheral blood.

Written as DNA, the CDR3 is TGTGCCAGCTCTTCAGACTCGGATTCCTATGGCTACACCTTC. Translating gives CASSSDSDSYGYTF. The chain is built from TRBV7-8 and TRBJ1-2; D ambiguous. This CDR3 has 14 amino acids. Germline V gene data show CDR1 as SGHVS and CDR2 as FQNEAQ. Trimming took off 8 bases at V and 4 bases at J, with 17 bases between the two ends.